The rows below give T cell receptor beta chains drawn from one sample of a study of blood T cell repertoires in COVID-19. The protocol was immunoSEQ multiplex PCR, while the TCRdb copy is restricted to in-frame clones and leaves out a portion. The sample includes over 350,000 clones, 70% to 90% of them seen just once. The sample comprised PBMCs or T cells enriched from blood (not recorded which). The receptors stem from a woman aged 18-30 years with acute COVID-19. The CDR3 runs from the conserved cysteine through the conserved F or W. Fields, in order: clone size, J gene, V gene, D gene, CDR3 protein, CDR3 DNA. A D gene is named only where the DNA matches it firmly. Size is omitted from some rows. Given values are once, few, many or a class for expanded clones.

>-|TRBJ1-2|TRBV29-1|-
CSVDRNYGYTF
TGCAGCGTTGACAGGAACTATGGCTACACCTTC
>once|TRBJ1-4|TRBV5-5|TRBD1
CASSRRDSNEKLFF
TGTGCCAGCAGCCGCCGGGACAGTAATGAAAAACTGTTTTTT
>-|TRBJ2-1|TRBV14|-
CASSPNRGISYNEQFF
TGTGCCAGCAGCCCCAATCGCGGGATCTCCTACAATGAGCAGTTCTTC
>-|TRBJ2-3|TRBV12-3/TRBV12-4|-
CASQTLRADTQYF
TGTGCCAGCCAAACCCTCAGGGCAGATACGCAGTATTTT
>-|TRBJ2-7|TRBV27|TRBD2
CASSLLTSGGTYEQYF
TGTGCCAGCAGTTTACTCACTAGCGGGGGCACCTACGAGCAGTACTTC
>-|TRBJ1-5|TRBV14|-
CASSQDLRGPQHF
TGTGCCAGCAGCCAAGATCTTCGAGGACCCCAGCATTTT
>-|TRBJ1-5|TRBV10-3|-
CAIRQGRDQPQHF
TGTGCCATCAGGCAGGGGCGCGATCAGCCCCAGCATTTT
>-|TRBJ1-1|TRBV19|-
CASSIDLGNTEAFF
TGTGCCAGTAGTATAGATCTCGGGAACACTGAAGCTTTCTTT
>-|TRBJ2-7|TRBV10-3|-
CAISETPIATSSYEQYF
TGTGCCATCAGTGAGACCCCAATAGCGACTAGCTCCTACGAGCAGTACTTC
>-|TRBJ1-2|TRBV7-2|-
CASSLKGANYGYTF
TGTGCCAGCAGCTTAAAGGGGGCTAACTATGGCTACACCTTC
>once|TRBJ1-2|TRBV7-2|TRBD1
CASSLNRGQYGYTF
TGTGCCAGCAGCTTAAACAGGGGGCAGTATGGCTACACCTTC
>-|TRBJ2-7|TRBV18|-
CASSPGTFDYEQYF
TGTGCCAGCTCACCCGGGACTTTTGACTACGAGCAGTACTTC
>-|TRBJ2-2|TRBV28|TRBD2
CASRRASGITGELFF
TGTGCCAGCAGGAGGGCTAGCGGTATAACCGGGGAGCTGTTTTTT
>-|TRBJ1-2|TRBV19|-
CASTSGRGDGYTF
TGTGCCAGTACCTCGGGCCGGGGTGATGGCTACACCTTC
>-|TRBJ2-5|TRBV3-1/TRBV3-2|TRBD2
CASSQEGLAGIETQYF
TGTGCCAGCAGCCAAGAGGGTCTAGCGGGCATAGAGACCCAGTACTTC
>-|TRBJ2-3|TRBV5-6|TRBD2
CASSLRTSGKFTDTQYF
TGTGCCAGCAGCCTGAGGACTAGCGGGAAATTCACAGATACGCAGTATTTT
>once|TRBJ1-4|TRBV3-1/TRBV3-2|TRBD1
CASSPRWTGLNEKLFF
TGTGCCAGCAGCCCCCGATGGACAGGCCTTAATGAAAAACTGTTTTTT
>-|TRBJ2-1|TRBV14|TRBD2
CASSLVRVAGDEQFF
TGTGCCAGCAGCCTCGTTAGGGTAGCGGGGGATGAGCAGTTCTTC
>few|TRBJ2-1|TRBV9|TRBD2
CASSPPSGSSYNEQFF
TGTGCCAGCAGCCCACCTAGCGGGAGCTCCTACAATGAGCAGTTCTTC
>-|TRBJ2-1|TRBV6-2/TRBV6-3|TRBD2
CASSESSGRNEQFF
TGTGCCAGCAGTGAGTCTAGCGGGAGGAATGAGCAGTTCTTC